This TCR beta chain was retrieved from a study of T cell repertoires in cytomegalovirus infection. Study overall: CMV infection plus the matching HLA type was flagged by public TCR beta signatures.

As to this clonotype: Its antigen is undetermined.

TCRdb itself ran the reads through MiXCR, one entry per CDR3 protein. This table has approximately 470,000 distinct CDR3 sequences, 40% to 50% appearing once. This CDR3 has 16 residues. V dropped 7 bases and J dropped 5; count of bases not matched to a gene: 16. Germline V gene sequence: CDR1 SGHVS, CDR2 FNYEAQ. Material: cultured PBMCs, obtained from culture after CMV antigen stimulation. The receptor's source is a human donor in good health (CMV status not recorded). Some clones in this sample may be carry-over from other donors' samples. This chain links TRBV7-6 with TRBJ2-5; 7 bases match TRBD2. The CDR3 here is CASNRVERGGGETQYF. The CDR3, as DNA: TGTGCCAGCAACCGAGTCGAGCGGGGCGGTGGGGAGACCCAGTACTTC.